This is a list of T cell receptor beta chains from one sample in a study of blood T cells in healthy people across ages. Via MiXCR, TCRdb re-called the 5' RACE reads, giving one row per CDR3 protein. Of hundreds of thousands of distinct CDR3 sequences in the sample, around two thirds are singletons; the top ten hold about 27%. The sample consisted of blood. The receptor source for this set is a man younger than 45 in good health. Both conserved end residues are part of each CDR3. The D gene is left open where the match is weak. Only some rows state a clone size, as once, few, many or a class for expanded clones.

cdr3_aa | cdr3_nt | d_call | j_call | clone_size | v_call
CASSPGAVGTEAFF | TGTGCCAGCAGCCCCGGGGCGGTGGGGACTGAAGCTTTCTTT | . | TRBJ1-1 | . | TRBV7-3
CASSYPFNEQFF | TGTGCCAGCAGTTACCCATTCAATGAGCAGTTCTTC | . | TRBJ2-1 | . | TRBV6-5
CASSLGDNEAFF | TGTGCCAGCAGCCTGGGGGACAATGAAGCTTTCTTT | . | TRBJ1-1 | few | TRBV7-9
CASSLDHRGNEQFF | TGTGCCAGCAGCTTAGATCACAGGGGAAATGAGCAGTTCTTC | TRBD1 | TRBJ2-1 | . | TRBV11-3
CACSLPGAGTEAFF | TGTGCCTGCAGCCTCCCGGGGGCTGGGACTGAAGCTTTCTTT | . | TRBJ1-1 | . | TRBV7-9
CASSPTSGGAGELFF | TGCGCCAGCAGCCCGACTAGCGGGGGGGCCGGGGAGCTGTTTTTT | TRBD2 | TRBJ2-2 | . | TRBV12-3/TRBV12-4
CASSRSRTGQIQYF | TGTGCCAGCAGCCGATCTAGGACAGGGCAGATTCAGTACTTC | TRBD1 | TRBJ2-4 | . | TRBV6-2/TRBV6-3
CASSQDRRGWETQYF | TGTGCCAGCAGCCAAGATAGGCGGGGCTGGGAGACCCAGTACTTC | . | TRBJ2-5 | . | TRBV3-1
CSVEDGQARDLQETQYF | TGCAGCGTTGAAGATGGACAGGCCCGAGATCTCCAAGAGACCCAGTACTTC | TRBD1 | TRBJ2-5 | few | TRBV29-1
CASSGTSGGAYEQYF | TGTGCCAGCAGTGGTACTAGCGGGGGGGCCTACGAGCAGTACTTC | TRBD2 | TRBJ2-7 | . | TRBV6-5
CASSGTSGDYNEQFF | TGTGCCAGCAGCGGGACTAGCGGGGACTACAATGAGCAGTTCTTC | TRBD2 | TRBJ2-1 | . | TRBV6-4
CASSASQGGNEQFF | TGTGCCAGCAGCGCATCCCAGGGGGGTAATGAGCAGTTCTTC | . | TRBJ2-1 | . | TRBV5-6
CASSDRGGPRRQFF | TGTGCCAGCAGTGACCGGGGGGGTCCAAGAAGACAGTTCTTC | TRBD2 | TRBJ2-1 | . | TRBV6-4
CASSQDSPANEQFF | TGCGCCAGCAGCCAAGATTCGCCGGCTAATGAGCAGTTCTTC | . | TRBJ2-1 | . | TRBV4-3
CASSLVAVGGNEQFF | TGCGCCAGCAGCTTGGTGGCAGTGGGCGGCAATGAGCAGTTCTTC | . | TRBJ2-1 | . | TRBV5-1
CASSPELKDEQFF | TGTGCCAGCAGCCCGGAATTGAAGGATGAGCAGTTCTTC | . | TRBJ2-1 | few | TRBV14
CASSSPAGGEQETQYF | TGTGCCAGCAGCTCTCCGGCGGGGGGGGAGCAAGAGACCCAGTACTTC | TRBD2 | TRBJ2-5 | . | TRBV5-4
CARFWDRRRGTYNEQFF | TGTGCCCGTTTTTGGGACCGTCGGCGGGGGACCTACAATGAGCAGTTCTTC | . | TRBJ2-1 | . | TRBV21-1
CASSFGVGSEQYF | TGTGCCAGCAGCTTCGGGGTGGGGTCCGAGCAGTACTTC | . | TRBJ2-7 | few | TRBV7-2
CASSFAGAFYGYTF | TGTGCCAGCAGCTTTGCAGGGGCCTTCTATGGCTACACCTTC | . | TRBJ1-2 | . | TRBV28
CSARASSGYTF | TGCAGTGCTAGAGCATCATCAGGCTACACCTTC | . | TRBJ1-2 | . | TRBV20-1
CASVRRDSLFGEQYF | TGTGCCAGCGTCCGCCGGGACTCCCTCTTCGGCGAGCAGTACTTC | . | TRBJ2-7 | once | TRBV12-3/TRBV12-4
CAISVERGYEQYF | TGTGCCATCAGTGTAGAGCGGGGGTACGAGCAGTACTTC | TRBD2 | TRBJ2-7 | . | TRBV10-3
CASSFGTEHGYTF | TGTGCCAGCAGCTTTGGGACAGAGCATGGCTACACCTTC | TRBD1 | TRBJ1-2 | . | TRBV7-2
CASSPRDRVVGDEQFF | TGTGCCAGCAGCCCAAGGGACAGGGTGGTTGGCGATGAGCAGTTCTTC | TRBD1 | TRBJ2-1 | . | TRBV7-3
CASSLSGTVWYLHF | TGTGCCAGCAGTTTATCCGGGACGGTTTGGTACCTCCACTTT | . | TRBJ1-6 | . | TRBV28
CASTLGWTGQETQYF | TGTGCCAGCACCCTCGGATGGACAGGACAAGAGACCCAGTACTTC | TRBD1 | TRBJ2-5 | few | TRBV12-3/TRBV12-4
CASSFVWDEQFF | TGTGCCAGCAGTTTTGTATGGGATGAGCAGTTCTTC | . | TRBJ2-1 | many | TRBV28
CASSKRIRGGNQETQYF | TGTGCCAGCAGCAAACGAATCCGGGGGGGGAACCAAGAGACCCAGTACTTC | . | TRBJ2-5 | . | TRBV21-1
CASTNAVQETQYF | TGTGCCAGCACCAACGCAGTTCAAGAGACCCAGTACTTC | . | TRBJ2-5 | once | TRBV6-5
CASSDRGSNTEDFF | TGTGCCAGCAGCGACCGAGGCAGTAACACTGAAGATTTCTTT | . | TRBJ1-1 | once | TRBV11-2
CASSPPRDFREQYF | TGTGCCAGCAGCCCACCTAGGGATTTTCGGGAGCAGTACTTC | . | TRBJ2-7 | . | TRBV7-2
CAISGEVAGGPHEQFF | TGTGCCATCAGTGGAGAAGTAGCGGGGGGGCCGCATGAGCAGTTCTTC | TRBD2 | TRBJ2-1 | . | TRBV10-3
CASSHEMVRSTEAFF | TGCGCCAGCAGCCATGAAATGGTGCGGAGTACTGAAGCTTTCTTT | . | TRBJ1-1 | . | TRBV4-3
CASSSKPTGTGELFF | TGTGCCAGCAGCTCGAAACCCACGGGCACCGGGGAGCTGTTTTTT | . | TRBJ2-2 | . | TRBV5-6
CASSLGTALGDTQYF | TGTGCCAGCAGCCTGGGGACAGCTTTGGGGGATACGCAGTATTTT | TRBD1 | TRBJ2-3 | . | TRBV11-2
CASSLGGQARGIQYF | TGCGCCAGCAGCTTGGGGGGACAGGCCCGGGGCATTCAGTACTTC | TRBD1 | TRBJ2-4 | . | TRBV5-1
CATSAGQLSDTQYF | TGTGCCACCAGCGCGGGACAGTTATCAGATACGCAGTATTTT | . | TRBJ2-3 | few | TRBV15
CSVEPSEGGFNTDTQYF | TGCAGCGTTGAACCCAGCGAAGGGGGCTTCAACACAGATACGCAGTATTTT | TRBD1 | TRBJ2-3 | few | TRBV29-1
CASSYLPPGLAGTSSYEQYF | TGTGCCAGCAGTTACTTGCCACCGGGACTAGCGGGTACTAGCTCCTACGAGCAGTACTTC | TRBD2 | TRBJ2-7 | . | TRBV6-5
CASSKTGDTHEQYF | TGTGCCAGCAGTAAGACAGGAGACACTCACGAGCAGTACTTC | . | TRBJ2-7 | . | TRBV28